This T cell receptor beta chain was sequenced during a study of T cells expressing NK-cell markers. Across the whole study: Most of the eight sequenced donors tested HCMV-seropositive; one tested seronegative.

Germline V gene data show CDR1 as SGHVS and CDR2 as FNYEAQ. The CDR3 loop spans 15 amino acids. Note on this clonotype: What it binds is unknown.

Study results and caveats: Whether expanded NKG2C+ T cell clones were HCMV-specific remained unclear.

With the 5' RACE reads reprocessed, TCRdb shows one record per CDR3 protein and no DNA. The sample data list some 300,000 distinct CDR3 sequences. The clonotype originates from a man aged 18 to 35 in good health. Sequencing was done on a sample of blood T cells: a sorted CD56 or NKG2C T cell subset, CD4+ or CD8+ T cells, or bulk PBMC T cells (not recorded which). The chain links TRBV7-6 to TRBJ1-5; TCRdb lists TRBD1, though no DNA is available to test this call. This CDR3 is CASSLGGHTNQPQHF.